This T cell receptor (beta chain) was sequenced in a study of blood T cell repertoires in COVID-19. Whole-study context: Whether acute or convalescent, the COVID-19 samples came from the United States, Italy and Spain. Sample material is recorded as cDNA or gDNA derived from T cells, B-cell-depleted T cells, or PBMCs.

Libraries were prepared by immunoSEQ multiplex PCR; TCRdb keeps only in-frame clonotypes and omits some of them. The sample holds roughly 200,000 clones, 70% to 90% seen once. The CDR3 runs 13 residues. The V gene's germline CDR1 is SGHRS and CDR2 YFSETQ. V lost 5 bases, J lost 8 bases, and 4 bases stayed unmatched. Sequenced sample: peripheral blood. This receptor was identified in a human donor with active or convalescent COVID-19. The donor label of this sample is uncertain. The chain uses TRBV5-1 and TRBJ1-6, with TRBD1 matching over 7 bases. The CDR3 loop is CASSRDRDSPLHF. CDR3 in DNA: TGCGCCAGCAGTAGAGACAGGGATTCACCCCTCCACTTT.